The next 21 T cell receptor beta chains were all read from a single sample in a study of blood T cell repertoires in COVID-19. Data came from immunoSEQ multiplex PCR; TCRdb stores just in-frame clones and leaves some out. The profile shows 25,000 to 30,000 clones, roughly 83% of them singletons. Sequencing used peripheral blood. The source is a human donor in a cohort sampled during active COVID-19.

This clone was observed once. The CDR3 coding sequence is TGTGCCAGCTCACCGGCGACAGGGGTCCTTGAAAAACTGTTTTTT. It yields the protein CASSPATGVLEKLFF. The genes are TRBV18 and TRBJ1-4; 8 bases align to TRBD1. The CDR3 has 15 residues. The trim removed 3 bases at V and 7 bases at J, leaving 7 bases unmatched. Per the germline V gene, CDR1 is KGHSH and CDR2 is LQKENI.

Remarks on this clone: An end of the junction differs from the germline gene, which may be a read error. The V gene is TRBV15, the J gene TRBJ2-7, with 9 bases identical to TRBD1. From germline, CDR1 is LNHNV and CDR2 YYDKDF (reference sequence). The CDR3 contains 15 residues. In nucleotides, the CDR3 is TGTGCCACCAGCGGTTCCGGGACAGGGCCTTACGGGCAGTACTTC. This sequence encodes CATSGSGTGPYGQYF.

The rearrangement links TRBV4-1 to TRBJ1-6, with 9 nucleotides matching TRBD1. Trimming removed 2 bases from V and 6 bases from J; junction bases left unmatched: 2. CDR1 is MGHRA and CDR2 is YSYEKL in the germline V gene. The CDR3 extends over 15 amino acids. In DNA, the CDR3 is TGCGCCAGCAGCCAAACGGGACAGGGTAATTCACCCCTCCACTTT. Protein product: CASSQTGQGNSPLHF.

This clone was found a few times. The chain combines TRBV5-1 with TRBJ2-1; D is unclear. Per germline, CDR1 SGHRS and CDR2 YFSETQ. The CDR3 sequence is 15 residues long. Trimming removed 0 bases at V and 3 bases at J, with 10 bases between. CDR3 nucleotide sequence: TGCGCCAGCAGCTTGGCCGGCGGCGTCTACAATGAGCAGTTCTTC. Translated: CASSLAGGVYNEQFF.

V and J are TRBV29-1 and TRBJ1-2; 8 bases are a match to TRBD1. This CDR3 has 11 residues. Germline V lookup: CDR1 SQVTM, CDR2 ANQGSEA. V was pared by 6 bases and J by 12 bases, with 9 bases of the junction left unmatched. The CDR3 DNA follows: TGCAGCGTAAGACGACAGGGGACCCACACCTTC. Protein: CSVRRQGTHTF. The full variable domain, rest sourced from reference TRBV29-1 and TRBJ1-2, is SAVISQKPSRDICQRGTSLTIQCQVDSQVTMMFWYRQQPGQSLTLIATANQGSEATYESGFVIDKFPISRPNLTFSTLTVSNMSPEDSSIYLCSVRRQGTHTFGSGTRLTVV.

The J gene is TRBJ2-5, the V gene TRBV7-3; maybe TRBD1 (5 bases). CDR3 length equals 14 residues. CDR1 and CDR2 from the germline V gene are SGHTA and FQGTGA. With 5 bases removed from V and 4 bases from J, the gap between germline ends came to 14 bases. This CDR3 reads CASSPRKGPETQYF. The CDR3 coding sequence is TGTGCCAGCAGCCCCCGTAAGGGGCCAGAGACCCAGTACTTC.

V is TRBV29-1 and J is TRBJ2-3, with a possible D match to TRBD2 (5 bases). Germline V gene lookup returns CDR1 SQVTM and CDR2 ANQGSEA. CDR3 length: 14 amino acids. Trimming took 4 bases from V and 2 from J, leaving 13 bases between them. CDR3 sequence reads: CSVGPSGYTDTQYF. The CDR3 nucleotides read TGCAGCGTTGGACCCAGCGGTTACACAGATACGCAGTATTTT.

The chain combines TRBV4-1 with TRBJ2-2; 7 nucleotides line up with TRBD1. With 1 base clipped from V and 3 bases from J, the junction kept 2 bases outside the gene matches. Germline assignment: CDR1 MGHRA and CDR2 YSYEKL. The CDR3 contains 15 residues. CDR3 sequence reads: CASSQVQGDTGELFF. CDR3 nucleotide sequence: TGCGCCAGCAGCCAAGTCCAGGGGGACACCGGGGAGCTGTTTTTT.

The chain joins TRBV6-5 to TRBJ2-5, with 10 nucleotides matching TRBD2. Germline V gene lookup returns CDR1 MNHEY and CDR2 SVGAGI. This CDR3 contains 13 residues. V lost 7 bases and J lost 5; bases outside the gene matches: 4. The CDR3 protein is CASTTSGDETQYF. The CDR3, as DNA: TGTGCCAGCACCACTAGCGGGGACGAGACCCAGTACTTC.

The CDR3: CASSQEPAGNGANVLTF. The CDR3 region has the DNA TGTGCCAGCAGCCAAGAGCCGGCGGGGAACGGGGCCAACGTCCTGACTTTC. The chain links TRBV4-2 to TRBJ2-6; the D gene is possibly TRBD2 (6 bases). The CDR3 covers 17 residues. Germline CDR1 and CDR2: LGHNA and YNFKEQ. Trimming stripped 0 bases from V and 4 bases from J, with 13 bases between.

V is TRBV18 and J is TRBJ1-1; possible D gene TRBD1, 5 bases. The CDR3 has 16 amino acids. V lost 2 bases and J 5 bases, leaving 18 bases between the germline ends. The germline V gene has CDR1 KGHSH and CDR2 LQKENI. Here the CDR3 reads CASSPFVEGLGTEAFF. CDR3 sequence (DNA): TGTGCCAGCTCACCATTCGTGGAGGGGCTGGGGACTGAAGCTTTCTTT. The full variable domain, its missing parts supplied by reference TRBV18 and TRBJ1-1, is NAGVMQNPRHLVRRRGQEARLRCSPMKGHSHVYWYRQLPEEGLKFMVYLQKENIIDESGMPKERFSAEFPKEGPSILRIQQVVRGDSAAYFCASSPFVEGLGTEAFFGQGTRLTVV.

CDR3 sequence reads: CSGPPRTSGENTGELFF. As DNA, the CDR3 is TGCAGCGGTCCCCCAAGGACTAGCGGGGAAAACACCGGGGAGCTGTTTTTT. J is TRBJ2-2 and V is TRBV29-1, with TRBD2 identical over 12 bases. The CDR3 is 17 amino acids. The ends lost 7 bases at V and 2 bases at J; junction bases unmatched: 11. In germline, CDR1 is SQVTM, CDR2 ANQGSEA.

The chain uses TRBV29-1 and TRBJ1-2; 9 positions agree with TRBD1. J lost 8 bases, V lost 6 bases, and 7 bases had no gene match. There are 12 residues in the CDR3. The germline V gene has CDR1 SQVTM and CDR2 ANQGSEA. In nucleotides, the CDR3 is TGCAGCGTCCCCCGGACAGGGGTCGGCTACACCTTC. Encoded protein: CSVPRTGVGYTF.

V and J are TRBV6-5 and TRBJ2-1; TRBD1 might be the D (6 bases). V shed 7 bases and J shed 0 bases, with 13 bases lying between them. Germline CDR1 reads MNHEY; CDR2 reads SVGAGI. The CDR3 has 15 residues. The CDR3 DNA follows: TGTGCCAGCAATACAGGGCTCAGCTCCTACAATGAGCAGTTCTTC. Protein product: CASNTGLSSYNEQFF.

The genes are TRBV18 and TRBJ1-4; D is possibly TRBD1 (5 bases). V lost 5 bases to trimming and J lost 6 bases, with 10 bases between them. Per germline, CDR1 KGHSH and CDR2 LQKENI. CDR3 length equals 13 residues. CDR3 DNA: TGTGCCAGCTCAAGTACCAGGGATGAAAAACTGTTTTTT. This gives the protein CASSSTRDEKLFF. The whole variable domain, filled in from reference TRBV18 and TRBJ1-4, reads NAGVMQNPRHLVRRRGQEARLRCSPMKGHSHVYWYRQLPEEGLKFMVYLQKENIIDESGMPKERFSAEFPKEGPSILRIQQVVRGDSAAYFCASSSTRDEKLFFGSGTQLSVL.

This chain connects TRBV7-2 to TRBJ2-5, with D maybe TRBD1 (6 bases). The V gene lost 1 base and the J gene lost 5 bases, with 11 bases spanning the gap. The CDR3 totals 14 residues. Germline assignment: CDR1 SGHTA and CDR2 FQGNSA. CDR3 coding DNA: TGTGCCAGCAGCTTAGGACAGGCCTTGGAGACCCAGTACTTC. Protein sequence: CASSLGQALETQYF.

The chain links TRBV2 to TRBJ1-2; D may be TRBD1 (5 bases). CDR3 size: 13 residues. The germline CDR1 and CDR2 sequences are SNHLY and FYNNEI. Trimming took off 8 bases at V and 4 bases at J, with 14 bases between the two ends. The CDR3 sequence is CASPGEDSYGYTF. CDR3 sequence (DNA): TGTGCCAGCCCTGGGGAAGACAGCTATGGCTACACCTTC.

The CDR3 loop reads CASSLRDKFYGYTF. The CDR3 nucleotides read TGTGCCAGCAGTTTAAGGGACAAGTTCTATGGCTACACCTTC. V and J are TRBV28 and TRBJ1-2, with TRBD1 as a possible D gene (6 bases). Germline V gene sequence: CDR1 MDHEN, CDR2 SYDVKM. There are 14 residues in the CDR3. Trimming left V 2 bases short and J 4 bases short, with 11 bases between.

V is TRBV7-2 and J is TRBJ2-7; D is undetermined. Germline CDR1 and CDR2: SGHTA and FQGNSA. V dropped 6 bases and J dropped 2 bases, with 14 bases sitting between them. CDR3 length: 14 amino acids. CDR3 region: CASSGQRSAYEQYF. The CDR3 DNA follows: TGTGCCAGCAGTGGTCAGAGGTCGGCCTACGAGCAGTACTTC.

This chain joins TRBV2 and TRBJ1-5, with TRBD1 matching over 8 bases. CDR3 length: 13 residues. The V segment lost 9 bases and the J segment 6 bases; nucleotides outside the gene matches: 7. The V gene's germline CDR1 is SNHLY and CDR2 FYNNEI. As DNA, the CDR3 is TGTGCCAGTGGACAGGGTCGAAGTCAGCCCCAGCATTTT. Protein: CASGQGRSQPQHF.

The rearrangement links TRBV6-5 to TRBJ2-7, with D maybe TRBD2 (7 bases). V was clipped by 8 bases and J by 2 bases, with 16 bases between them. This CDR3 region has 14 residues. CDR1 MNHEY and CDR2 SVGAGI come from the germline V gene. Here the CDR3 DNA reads TGTGCCAGCGGGGCAGGGGAGGGACCCTACGAGCAGTACTTC. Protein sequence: CASGAGEGPYEQYF.